This T cell receptor beta chain came from a study of Tregs in tolerant kidney transplant recipients. As for this clone: The DNA ends 3 residues before the CDR3 does, and the rest of the CDR3 is filled in from the germline J gene.

Sequencing used immunoSEQ multiplex PCR; TCRdb keeps in-frame clones, though not all of them. Listed are about 30,000 clones; around 15% falls within the top ten. The V end was cut by 0 bases, the J end by 6 bases, with 10 bases between. Per the germline V gene, CDR1 is SGHRS and CDR2 is YFSETQ. The CDR3 is 13 amino acids. The chain combines TRBV5-1 with TRBJ2-7, with unresolved D. The specimen comprised CD8+ T cells from blood, sampled before the transplant. This clonotype was obtained from a human donor who received a combined kidney and bone marrow transplant. This CDR3 is CASSLEARGEQYF. The sequenced part of the CDR3 DNA is TGCGCCAGCAGCTTGGAGGCTAGAGGCGAG.